This is a list of T cell receptor beta chains from one sample in a study of blood T cell repertoires in COVID-19. Libraries were prepared by immunoSEQ multiplex PCR; TCRdb keeps only in-frame clonotypes and omits some of them. This sample has under 100,000 clones, with around 81% found just once. The sequencing sample was made of peripheral blood. The receptor source for this set is a woman between 65 and 79 years old with active or convalescent COVID-19. CDR3s include the opening cysteine and the closing phenylalanine or tryptophan. A D gene is named only where the DNA matches it firmly. Some rows mark clone size as missing; the rest say once, few, many or name a class of expanded clone.

d_call: TRBD2
clone_size: -
v_call: TRBV3-1/TRBV3-2
j_call: TRBJ2-1
cdr3_nt: TGTGCCAGCAGCCAACCGGGGGGAAGCAATGAGCAGTTCTTC
cdr3_aa: CASSQPGGSNEQFF

d_call: -
clone_size: -
v_call: TRBV9
j_call: TRBJ1-2
cdr3_nt: TGTGCCAGCAGCGCCCGGGCTCGAGGGAGGGTCTATGGCTACACCTTC
cdr3_aa: CASSARARGRVYGYTF

d_call: -
clone_size: -
v_call: TRBV5-1
j_call: TRBJ2-2
cdr3_nt: TGCGCCAGCAGCGGTCAAGGGGTGTATACCGGGGAGCTGTTTTTT
cdr3_aa: CASSGQGVYTGELFF

d_call: -
clone_size: -
v_call: TRBV10-1
j_call: TRBJ2-1
cdr3_nt: TGCGCCAGCAGTGAGGGTGAGGGAGTAGCGACGAGGGATGAGCAGTTCTTC
cdr3_aa: CASSEGEGVATRDEQFF

d_call: -
clone_size: once
v_call: TRBV21-1
j_call: TRBJ2-7
cdr3_nt: TGTGCCAGCCCCGCAACTCACAGCGGGGAGGGCGAGCAGTACTTC
cdr3_aa: CASPATHSGEGEQYF

d_call: TRBD2
clone_size: few
v_call: TRBV7-2
j_call: TRBJ2-7
cdr3_nt: TGTGCCAGCAGCTCGGGACTAGCGGGGGGGTACGAGCAGTACTTC
cdr3_aa: CASSSGLAGGYEQYF

d_call: TRBD2
clone_size: -
v_call: TRBV11-2
j_call: TRBJ2-1
cdr3_nt: TGTGCCAGCAGCTTAGATCGGACTAGCGGGGGACATGAGCAGTTCTTC
cdr3_aa: CASSLDRTSGGHEQFF

d_call: -
clone_size: once
v_call: TRBV5-1
j_call: TRBJ2-3
cdr3_nt: TGCGCCAGCAAAAGACAGGCCGCGGGGGACTATGGCACAGATACGCAGTATTTT
cdr3_aa: CASKRQAAGDYGTDTQYF

d_call: -
clone_size: -
v_call: TRBV12-3/TRBV12-4
j_call: TRBJ1-2
cdr3_nt: TGTGCCAGCAGTTTATTGGGGGCGGGTGGCTACACCTTC
cdr3_aa: CASSLLGAGGYTF

d_call: TRBD2
clone_size: -
v_call: TRBV24-1
j_call: TRBJ2-3
cdr3_nt: TGTGCCACCAGTGACCCTGGACTAGCGGAGAACACAGATACGCAGTATTTT
cdr3_aa: CATSDPGLAENTDTQYF

d_call: -
clone_size: -
v_call: TRBV3-1/TRBV3-2
j_call: TRBJ2-1
cdr3_nt: TGTGCCAGCAGCCAAGGGTTAGGTAGCGTCAATGAGCAGTTCTTC
cdr3_aa: CASSQGLGSVNEQFF

d_call: -
clone_size: -
v_call: TRBV5-1
j_call: TRBJ2-7
cdr3_nt: TGCGCCAGCAGCTTGGCCCAGGTTTCCAGCTCCTACGAGCAGTACTTC
cdr3_aa: CASSLAQVSSSYEQYF

d_call: TRBD1
clone_size: -
v_call: TRBV5-1
j_call: TRBJ1-2
cdr3_nt: TGCGCCAGCAGCTCGGCGACAGGGGTGGGTTATGGCTACACCTTC
cdr3_aa: CASSSATGVGYGYTF

d_call: -
clone_size: -
v_call: TRBV27
j_call: TRBJ2-7
cdr3_nt: TGTGCCAGCAGTCCAACCGGGACTGATTCCTACGAGCAGTACTTC
cdr3_aa: CASSPTGTDSYEQYF

d_call: -
clone_size: -
v_call: TRBV6-2/TRBV6-3
j_call: TRBJ1-5
cdr3_nt: TGTGCCAGCAGTTCGGAGGGGTTTCGGAATCAGCCCCAGCATTTT
cdr3_aa: CASSSEGFRNQPQHF

d_call: -
clone_size: once
v_call: TRBV4-3
j_call: TRBJ2-3
cdr3_nt: TGCGCCAGCAGCCAAGACCAGGGGATCACAGATACGCAGTATTTT
cdr3_aa: CASSQDQGITDTQYF

d_call: TRBD1
clone_size: -
v_call: TRBV7-9
j_call: TRBJ2-7
cdr3_nt: TGTGCCAGCAGCACGCCGGGACAGGCATCCTACGAGCAGTACTTC
cdr3_aa: CASSTPGQASYEQYF

d_call: TRBD1
clone_size: -
v_call: TRBV14
j_call: TRBJ1-1
cdr3_nt: TGTGCCAGCAGCTTCGGACAGGGCCGGGCTTTCTTT
cdr3_aa: CASSFGQGRAFF

d_call: TRBD1
clone_size: -
v_call: TRBV28
j_call: TRBJ1-5
cdr3_nt: TGTGCCAGCACTTCAGGGGGCGATGGCAATCAGCCCCAGCATTTT
cdr3_aa: CASTSGGDGNQPQHF

d_call: TRBD1
clone_size: many
v_call: TRBV7-2
j_call: TRBJ1-5
cdr3_nt: TGTGCCAGCAGCTTAGGAGGACAGGGGGCAGCGGGCAATCAGCCCCAGCATTTT
cdr3_aa: CASSLGGQGAAGNQPQHF

d_call: TRBD1
clone_size: -
v_call: TRBV2
j_call: TRBJ2-3
cdr3_nt: TGTGCCAGCAGTGAAGCGCTTCGAAAGGGGGCCCTTAGCACAGATACGCAGTATTTT
cdr3_aa: CASSEALRKGALSTDTQYF

d_call: -
clone_size: -
v_call: TRBV27
j_call: TRBJ2-2
cdr3_nt: TGTGCCAGCAGTTTATCGAGGGTTTCCGGGGAGCTGTTTTTT
cdr3_aa: CASSLSRVSGELFF

d_call: TRBD1
clone_size: -
v_call: TRBV9
j_call: TRBJ1-2
cdr3_nt: TGTGCCAGCAGCGTACAACAGGGGTTGTCTATTGGCTACACCTTC
cdr3_aa: CASSVQQGLSIGYTF

d_call: TRBD2
clone_size: -
v_call: TRBV6-2/TRBV6-3
j_call: TRBJ2-3
cdr3_nt: TGTGCCAGCAGTCAGGGACTAGCCAGGGAGTATTTATATACGCAGTATTTT
cdr3_aa: CASSQGLAREYLYTQYF

d_call: -
clone_size: -
v_call: TRBV6-5
j_call: TRBJ1-4
cdr3_nt: TGTGCCAGCAGTTACGCGGGACGGGCAATGAAAGAACTGTTTTTT
cdr3_aa: CASSYAGRAMKELFF

d_call: TRBD1
clone_size: -
v_call: TRBV7-2
j_call: TRBJ2-7
cdr3_nt: TGTGCCAGCAGACGTCCAGGGGGACAGGATAGTTTATACTTC
cdr3_aa: CASRRPGGQDSLYF

d_call: -
clone_size: -
v_call: TRBV29-1
j_call: TRBJ2-5
cdr3_nt: TGCAGTTACGCGGAGGAGACCCAGTACTTC
cdr3_aa: CSYAEETQYF

d_call: -
clone_size: -
v_call: TRBV9
j_call: TRBJ2-1
cdr3_nt: TGTGCCAGCAGCACGGGATTAAGCTCCTACAATGAGCAGTTCTTC
cdr3_aa: CASSTGLSSYNEQFF

d_call: TRBD1
clone_size: -
v_call: TRBV6-6
j_call: TRBJ1-6
cdr3_nt: TGTGCCAGCAGTCGGACAGGGGCCAGCTCCTATAATTCACCCCTCCACTTT
cdr3_aa: CASSRTGASSYNSPLHF